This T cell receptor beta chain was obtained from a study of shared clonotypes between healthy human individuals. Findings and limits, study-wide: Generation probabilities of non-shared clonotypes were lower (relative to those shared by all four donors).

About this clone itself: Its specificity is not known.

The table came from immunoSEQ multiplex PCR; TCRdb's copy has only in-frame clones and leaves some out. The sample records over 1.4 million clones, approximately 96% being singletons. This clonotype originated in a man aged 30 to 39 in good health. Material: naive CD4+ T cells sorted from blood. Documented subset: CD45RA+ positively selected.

CDR3: CASSSGGDGREKLFF. The CDR3 coding sequence is TGTGCCAGCAGCTCCGGAGGCGACGGCAGGGAAAAACTGTTTTTT. The V and J genes are TRBV7-9 and TRBJ1-4; D uncertain. The CDR3 has 15 amino acids. The germline gives CDR1 SEHNR, CDR2 FQNEAQ (reference sequence). Trimming left V 4 bases short and J 8 bases short, with 17 bases between.